One and the same sample provided the 14 T cell receptor beta chains below, sequenced in a study of cytomegalovirus exposure and HLA in healthy donors. A multiplex PCR was run with 60 Vbeta primers and 13 Jbeta primers. Some clones are missing from TCRdb's copy, which holds only in-frame ones; the method was immunoSEQ multiplex PCR. The table includes about 200,000 clones, 82% detected once. Source material: PBMCs. The origin of the receptors is a boy younger than 10 in good health and CMV-seronegative.

The chain combines TRBV19 with TRBJ1-3; D call uncertain. The V end was cut by 3 bases, the J end by 4 bases, with 7 bases between. Germline CDR1 is LNHDA and CDR2 is SQIVND (reference sequence). CDR3 size: 13 residues. The chain's CDR3 is CASSILQGNTIYF. Written as DNA, the CDR3 is TGTGCCAGTAGTATTTTGCAGGGAAACACCATATATTTT.

V usage is TRBV2 and J usage is TRBJ1-3; 9 bases align to TRBD1. The junction had 7 bases not matched to a gene; V was cut back by 5 bases and J by 2 bases. The CDR3 extends over 16 amino acids. Germline assignment: CDR1 SNHLY and CDR2 FYNNEI. CDR3 region: CASSRDRDITGNTIYF. As DNA, the CDR3 is TGTGCCAGCAGTAGGGACAGGGACATTACTGGAAACACCATATATTTT. The whole variable domain, filled in from reference TRBV2 and TRBJ1-3, reads EPEVTQTPSHQVTQMGQEVILRCVPISNHLYFYWYRQILGQKVEFLVSFYNNEISEKSEIFDDQFSVERPDGSNFTLKIRSTKLEDSAMYFCASSRDRDITGNTIYFGEGSWLTVV.

The chain carries TRBV6-5 and TRBJ2-7; D perhaps matches TRBD1 (5 bases). Germline V gene data show CDR1 as MNHEY and CDR2 as SVGAGI. V shed 6 bases and J shed 1 base, with 7 bases lying between them. The CDR3 extends over 12 amino acids. The CDR3 DNA reads TGTGCCAGCAGGGACATTTCCTACGAGCAGTACTTC. Residues: CASRDISYEQYF.

The V and J genes are TRBV6-5 and TRBJ1-1; no firm D call. The V and J ends lost 0 bases and 1 base respectively, with 6 bases between them. The CDR3 is made up of 14 amino acids. In germline, CDR1 is MNHEY, CDR2 SVGAGI. This CDR3 is CASSYSVGNTEAFF. In DNA form, the CDR3 reads TGTGCCAGCAGTTACTCGGTCGGGAACACTGAAGCTTTCTTT.

Here the CDR3 DNA reads TGCGCCAGCAGCTTCGCCGGACAGGGAGGGGGGTATGGCTACACCTTC. This translates into CASSFAGQGGGYGYTF. J is TRBJ1-2 and V is TRBV5-1; 8 bases match TRBD1. The J segment lost 5 bases and the V segment lost 2 bases, leaving 11 bases of the junction unmatched. The CDR3 totals 16 residues. Germline V gene sequence: CDR1 SGHRS, CDR2 YFSETQ.

The DNA for the CDR3 is TGTGCCAGCAGCCATGGCGGGGGGGGAGACAATGAGCAGTTCTTC. Translated: CASSHGGGGDNEQFF. The V and J genes are TRBV4-2 and TRBJ2-1; TRBD2 aligns across 9 bases. CDR3 size: 15 residues. Unmatched junction bases numbered 5, after V lost 3 bases and J lost 5 bases. Germline V gene lookup returns CDR1 LGHNA and CDR2 YNFKEQ.

The V gene is TRBV19, the J gene TRBJ2-5; D perhaps matches TRBD1 (6 bases). The DNA end is more similar to TRBJ2-7, so the J call may be wrong. The CDR3 spans 13 residues. The germline gives CDR1 LNHDA, CDR2 SQIVND (reference sequence). In nucleotides, the CDR3 is TGTGCCAGTAGTATTCAGGGGCCCTACGAGCAGTACTTC. Its protein product is CASSIQGPYEQYF.

This clone came up a few times. This rearrangement joins TRBV13 to TRBJ2-3, with 12 bases matching TRBD2. The germline V gene has CDR1 PRHDT and CDR2 FYEKMQ (reference sequence). V lost 2 bases to trimming and J lost 6 bases; unmatched junction nucleotides: 9. This CDR3 comprises 17 residues. Here the CDR3 reads CASSLSASGGGKDTQYF. CDR3 nucleotides: TGTGCCAGCAGCTTATCGGCTAGCGGGGGGGGGAAGGATACGCAGTATTTT. The entire variable domain, with the rest obtained from reference TRBV13 and TRBJ2-3, is as follows: AAGVIQSPRHLIKEKRETATLKCYPIPRHDTVYWYQQGPGQDPQFLISFYEKMQSDKGSIPDRFSAQQFSDYHSELNMSSLELGDSALYFCASSLSASGGGKDTQYFGPGTRLTVL.

V gene TRBV6-6 combines with J gene TRBJ2-7; D possibly corresponds to TRBD1 (6 bases). Germline CDR1 and CDR2: MNHNY and SVGAGI (reference sequence). The CDR3 contains 13 residues. Trimming removed 7 bases at V and 1 base at J, with 11 bases between. CDR3 in DNA: TGTGCCAGCACGACAGGCGGGTCCTACGAGCAGTACTTC. This translates into CASTTGGSYEQYF.

The gene calls are TRBV9 and TRBJ1-4, with D uncertain. Germline values: CDR1 SGDLS, CDR2 YYNGEE. Deletions cut 0 bases from V and 8 bases from J, with 14 bases between. There are 15 residues in the CDR3. The CDR3 protein is CASSVGGGRGEKLFF. DNA of the CDR3: TGTGCCAGCAGCGTAGGAGGCGGGCGAGGGGAAAAACTGTTTTTT.

Written as DNA, the CDR3 is TGCAGCGTTGAAGAAGCGGAGGCCTACCTCGGGTACTTC. Protein sequence: CSVEEAEAYLGYF. The chain carries TRBV29-1 and TRBJ2-7; possibly TRBD2 for D (5 bases). The V gene's germline CDR1 is SQVTM and CDR2 ANQGSEA. V lost 0 bases and J lost 12, with 18 bases in between. The CDR3 is made up of 13 amino acids.

This clone is a singleton in its sample. The V gene is TRBV6-6, the J gene TRBJ2-7; TRBD1 matches at 7 bases. The CDR3 contains 13 residues. Unmatched junction bases numbered 9, after V lost 11 bases and J lost 2 bases. Looked up from germline, CDR1 is MNHNY and CDR2 is SVGAGI (reference sequence). The CDR3 sequence: CASSRDSPYEQYF. In DNA, the CDR3 is TGTGCCTCCTCCCGGGACAGCCCCTACGAGCAGTACTTC.

The chain recombines TRBV19 with TRBJ1-4, with TRBD1 matching over 7 bases. Trimming at V came to 7 bases and at J to 4 bases, leaving 6 bases not matched to a gene. The CDR3 totals 14 residues. The germline gives CDR1 LNHDA, CDR2 SQIVND (reference sequence). The CDR3 is CASTQGGLNEKLFF. The CDR3 nucleotides read TGTGCCAGTACCCAGGGGGGACTTAATGAAAAACTGTTTTTT. Filled out from reference TRBV19 and TRBJ1-4, the complete variable domain reads DGGITQSPKYLFRKEGQNVTLSCEQNLNHDAMYWYRQDPGQGLRLIYYSQIVNDFQKGDIAEGYSVSREKKESFPLTVTSAQKNPTAFYLCASTQGGLNEKLFFGSGTQLSVL.

This clone appeared once. The chain uses TRBV4-2 and TRBJ1-1; 9 nucleotides align to TRBD1. The V gene end was trimmed by 3 bases and the J gene end by 11 bases; junction bases not matched to a gene: 7. Germline V CDR1 and CDR2: LGHNA, YNFKEQ. CDR3 length: 13 amino acids. The CDR3 loop is CASSQRDREVAFF. The DNA of the CDR3 is TGTGCCAGCAGCCAGCGGGACAGGGAGGTGGCTTTCTTT.